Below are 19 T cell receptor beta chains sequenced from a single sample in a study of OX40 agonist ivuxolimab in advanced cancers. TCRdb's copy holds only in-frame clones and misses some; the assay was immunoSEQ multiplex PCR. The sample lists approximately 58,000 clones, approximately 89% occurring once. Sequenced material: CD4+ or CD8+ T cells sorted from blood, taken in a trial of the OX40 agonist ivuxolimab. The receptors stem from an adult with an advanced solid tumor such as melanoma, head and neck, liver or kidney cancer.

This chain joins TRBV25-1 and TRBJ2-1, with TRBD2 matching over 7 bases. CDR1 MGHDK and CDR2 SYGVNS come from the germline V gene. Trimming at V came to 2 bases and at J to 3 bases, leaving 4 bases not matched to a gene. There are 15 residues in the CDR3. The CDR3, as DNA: TGTGCCAGCAGTGAAGCGGGAGACTACTACAATGAGCAGTTCTTC. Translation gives CASSEAGDYYNEQFF. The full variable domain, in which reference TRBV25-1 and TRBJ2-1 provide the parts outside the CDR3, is EADIYQTPRYLVIGTGKKITLECSQTMGHDKMYWYQQDPGMELHLIHYSYGVNSTEKGDLSSESTVSRIRTEHFPLTLESARPSHTSQYLCASSEAGDYYNEQFFGPGTRLTVL.

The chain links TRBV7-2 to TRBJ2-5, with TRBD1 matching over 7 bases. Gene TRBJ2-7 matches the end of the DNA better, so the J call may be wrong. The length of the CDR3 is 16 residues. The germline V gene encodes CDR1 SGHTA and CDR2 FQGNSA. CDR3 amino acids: CASSLVPGGTSYEQYF. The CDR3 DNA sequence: TGTGCCAGCAGCTTAGTTCCAGGGGGTACCTCCTACGAGCAGTACTTC.

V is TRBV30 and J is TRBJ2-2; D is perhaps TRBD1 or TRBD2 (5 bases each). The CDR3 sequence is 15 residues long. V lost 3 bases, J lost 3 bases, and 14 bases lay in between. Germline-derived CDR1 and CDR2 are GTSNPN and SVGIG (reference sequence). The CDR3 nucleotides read TGTGCCTGGAGGAGGGACCACGGTTACACCGGGGAGCTGTTTTTT. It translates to CAWRRDHGYTGELFF. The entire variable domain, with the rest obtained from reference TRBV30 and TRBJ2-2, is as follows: SQTIHQWPATLVQPVGSPLSLECTVEGTSNPNLYWYRQAAGRGLQLLFYSVGIGQISSEVPQNLSASRPQDRQFILSSKKLLLSDSGFYLCAWRRDHGYTGELFFGEGSRLTVL.

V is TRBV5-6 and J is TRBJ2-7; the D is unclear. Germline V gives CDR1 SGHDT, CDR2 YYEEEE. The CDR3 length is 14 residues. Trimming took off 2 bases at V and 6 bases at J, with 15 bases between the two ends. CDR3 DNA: TGTGCCAGCAGCTTAAGGATAAAGTTCTCCGAGCAGTACTTC. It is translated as CASSLRIKFSEQYF.

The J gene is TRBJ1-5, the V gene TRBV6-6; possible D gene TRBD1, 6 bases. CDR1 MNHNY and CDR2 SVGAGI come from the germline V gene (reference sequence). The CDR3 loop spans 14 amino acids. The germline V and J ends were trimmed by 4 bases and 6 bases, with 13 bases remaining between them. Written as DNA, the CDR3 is TGTGCCAGCAGTTCGATACAGGGCACTCAGCCCCAGCATTTT. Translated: CASSSIQGTQPQHF.

CDR3 sequence reads: CASSPSPPASTDTQYF. DNA for the CDR3: TGTGCCAGCTCACCCTCCCCCCCAGCTAGCACAGATACGCAGTATTTT. This chain connects TRBV18 to TRBJ2-3; D is undetermined. The V end lost 3 bases, the J end lost 0 bases, and 13 bases lay between the germline ends. Germline values: CDR1 KGHSH, CDR2 LQKENI. The CDR3 is 16 residues long.

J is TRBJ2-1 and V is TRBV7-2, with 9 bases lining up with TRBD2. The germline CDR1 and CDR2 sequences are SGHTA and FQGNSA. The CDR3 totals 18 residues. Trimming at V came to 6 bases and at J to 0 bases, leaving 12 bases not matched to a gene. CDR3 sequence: CASRYDAAGGPSYNEQFF. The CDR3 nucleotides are TGTGCCAGCAGATACGACGCTGCGGGAGGGCCCTCCTACAATGAGCAGTTCTTC.

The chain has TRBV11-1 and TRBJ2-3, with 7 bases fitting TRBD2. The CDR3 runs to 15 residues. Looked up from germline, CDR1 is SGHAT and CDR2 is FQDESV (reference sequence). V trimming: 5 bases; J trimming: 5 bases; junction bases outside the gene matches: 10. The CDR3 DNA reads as TGTGCCAGCAGCGTTGGGGTTACGGGGGGAGATACGCAGTATTTT. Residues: CASSVGVTGGDTQYF.

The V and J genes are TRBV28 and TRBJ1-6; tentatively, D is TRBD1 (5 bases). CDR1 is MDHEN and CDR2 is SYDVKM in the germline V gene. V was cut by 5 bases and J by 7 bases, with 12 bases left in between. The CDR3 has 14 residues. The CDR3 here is CASSPRGVNSPLHF. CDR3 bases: TGTGCCAGCAGTCCCCGGGGGGTGAATTCACCCCTCCACTTT.

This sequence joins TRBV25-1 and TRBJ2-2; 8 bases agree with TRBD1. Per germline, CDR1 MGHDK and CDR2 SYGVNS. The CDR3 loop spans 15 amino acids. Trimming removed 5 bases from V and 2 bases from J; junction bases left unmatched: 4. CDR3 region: CASSTGGGNTGELFF. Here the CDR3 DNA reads TGTGCCAGCAGTACAGGGGGAGGTAACACCGGGGAGCTGTTTTTT.

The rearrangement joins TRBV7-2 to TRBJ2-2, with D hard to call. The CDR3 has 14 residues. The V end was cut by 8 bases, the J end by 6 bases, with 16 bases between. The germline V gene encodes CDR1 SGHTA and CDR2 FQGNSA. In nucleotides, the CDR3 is TGTGCCAGCCAGAAGGGAAGTATCGCCGGGGAGCTGTTTTTT. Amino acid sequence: CASQKGSIAGELFF.

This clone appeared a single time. The DNA of the CDR3 is TGTGCCAGTAGTTCAGCGGGGGGCACAGATACGCAGTATTTT. Translating it yields CASSSAGGTDTQYF. V is TRBV19 and J is TRBJ2-3; 8 nucleotides agree with TRBD2. Germline assignment: CDR1 LNHDA and CDR2 SQIVND (reference sequence). This CDR3 spans 14 amino acids. With 5 bases clipped from V and 1 base from J, the junction kept 2 bases outside the gene matches.

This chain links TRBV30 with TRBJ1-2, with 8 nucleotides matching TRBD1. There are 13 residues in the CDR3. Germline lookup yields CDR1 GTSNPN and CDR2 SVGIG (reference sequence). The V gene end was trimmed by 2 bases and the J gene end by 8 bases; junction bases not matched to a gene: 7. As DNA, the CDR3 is TGTGCCTGGAGTTTCCAGGGGGCAGGAGGCTACACCTTC. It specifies CAWSFQGAGGYTF.

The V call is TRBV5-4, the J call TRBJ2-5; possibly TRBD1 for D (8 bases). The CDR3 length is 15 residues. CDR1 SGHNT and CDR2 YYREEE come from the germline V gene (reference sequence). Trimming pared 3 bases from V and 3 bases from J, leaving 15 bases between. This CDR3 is CASSYITGGEETQYF. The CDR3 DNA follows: TGTGCCAGCAGCTACATAACAGGGGGGGAAGAGACCCAGTACTTC. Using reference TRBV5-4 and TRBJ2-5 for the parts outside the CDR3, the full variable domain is ETGVTQSPTHLIKTRGQQVTLRCSSQSGHNTVSWYQQALGQGPQFIFQYYREEENGRGNFPPRFSGLQFPNYSSELNVNALELDDSALYLCASSYITGGEETQYFGPGTRLLVL.

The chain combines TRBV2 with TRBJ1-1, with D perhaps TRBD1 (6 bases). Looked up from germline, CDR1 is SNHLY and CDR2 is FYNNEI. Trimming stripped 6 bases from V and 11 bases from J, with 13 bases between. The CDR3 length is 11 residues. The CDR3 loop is CASSQGGHAFF. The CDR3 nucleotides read TGTGCCAGCAGCCAAGGGGGACACGCTTTCTTT. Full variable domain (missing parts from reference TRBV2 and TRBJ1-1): EPEVTQTPSHQVTQMGQEVILRCVPISNHLYFYWYRQILGQKVEFLVSFYNNEISEKSEIFDDQFSVERPDGSNFTLKIRSTKLEDSAMYFCASSQGGHAFFGQGTRLTVV.

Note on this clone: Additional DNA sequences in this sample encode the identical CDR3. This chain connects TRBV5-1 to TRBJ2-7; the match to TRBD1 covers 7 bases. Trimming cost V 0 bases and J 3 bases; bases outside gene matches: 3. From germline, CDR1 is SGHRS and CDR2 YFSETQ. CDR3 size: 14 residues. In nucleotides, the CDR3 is TGCGCCAGCAGCTTGGAAGCAGGGGGCTACGAGCAGTACTTC. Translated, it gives CASSLEAGGYEQYF.

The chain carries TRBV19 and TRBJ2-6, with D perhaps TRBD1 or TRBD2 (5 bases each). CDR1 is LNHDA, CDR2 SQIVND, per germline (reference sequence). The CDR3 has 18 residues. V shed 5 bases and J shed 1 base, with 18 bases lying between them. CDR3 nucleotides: TGTGCCAGTAGTCCCCGGGACGGCGGTGGGTCTGGGGCCAACGTCCTGACTTTC. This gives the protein CASSPRDGGGSGANVLTF.

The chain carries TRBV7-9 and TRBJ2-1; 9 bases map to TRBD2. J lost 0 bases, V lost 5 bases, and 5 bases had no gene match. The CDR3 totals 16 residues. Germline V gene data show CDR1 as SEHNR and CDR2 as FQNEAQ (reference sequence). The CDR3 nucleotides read TGTGCCAGCAGCGATAGCGGGAGAAGCTCCTACAATGAGCAGTTCTTC. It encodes CASSDSGRSSYNEQFF.

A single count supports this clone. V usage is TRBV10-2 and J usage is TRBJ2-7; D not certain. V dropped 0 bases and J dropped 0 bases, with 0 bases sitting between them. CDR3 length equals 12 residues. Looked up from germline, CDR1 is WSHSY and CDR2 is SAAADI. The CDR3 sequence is CASSESSYEQYF. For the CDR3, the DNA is TGCGCCAGCAGTGAGTCCTCCTACGAGCAGTACTTC.